This T cell receptor beta chain was obtained from a study of regulatory T cells in long-lasting Graves disease. Study-level findings and limits: Few sampled subjects may have lowered accuracy.

With regard to this clonotype: Its antigen remains unidentified. A much larger clone sits a single nucleotide away, making a read error possible.

Time point specified: persistent/refractory GD, antithyroid drugs over 5 years with positive TRAb. The TCR library used RNA extracted from PBMCs. This CDR3 comprises 13 residues. The V and J ends lost 6 bases and 6 bases respectively, with 15 bases between them. Germline V lookup: CDR1 MNHNS, CDR2 SASEGT. iRepertoire HTBI primers and Arm-PCR of CDR3 regions built TCR beta libraries. One entry per CDR3 protein results from TCRdb running MiXCR on the multiplex PCR reads. The data hold about 470,000 distinct CDR3 sequences, with roughly 21% observed a single time. The TCR originated in a female donor with Graves disease. The material sequenced was peripheral blood mononuclear cells (PBMCs), taken when the disease was refractory, from a patient treated with antithyroid drugs. This chain links TRBV6-1 with TRBJ2-7, with D perhaps matching TRBD1 (5 bases). CDR3 loop: CASRKDIRCEQYF. DNA for the CDR3: TGTGCCAGCAGGAAGGACATCAGATGCGAGCAGTACTTC.